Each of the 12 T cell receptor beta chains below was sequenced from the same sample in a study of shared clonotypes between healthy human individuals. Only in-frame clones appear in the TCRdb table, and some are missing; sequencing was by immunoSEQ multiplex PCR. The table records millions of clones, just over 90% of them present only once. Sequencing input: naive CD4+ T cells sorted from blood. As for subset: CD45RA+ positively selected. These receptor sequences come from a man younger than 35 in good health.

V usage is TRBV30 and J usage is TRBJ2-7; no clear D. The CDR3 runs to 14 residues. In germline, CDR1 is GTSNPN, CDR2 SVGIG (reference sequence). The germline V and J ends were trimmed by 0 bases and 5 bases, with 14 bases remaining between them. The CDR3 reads CAWSVKGSTDEQYF. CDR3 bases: TGTGCCTGGAGTGTAAAGGGTTCAACCGACGAGCAGTACTTC. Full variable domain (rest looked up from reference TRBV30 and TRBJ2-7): SQTIHQWPATLVQPVGSPLSLECTVEGTSNPNLYWYRQAAGRGLQLLFYSVGIGQISSEVPQNLSASRPQDRQFILSSKKLLLSDSGFYLCAWSVKGSTDEQYFGPGTRLTVT.

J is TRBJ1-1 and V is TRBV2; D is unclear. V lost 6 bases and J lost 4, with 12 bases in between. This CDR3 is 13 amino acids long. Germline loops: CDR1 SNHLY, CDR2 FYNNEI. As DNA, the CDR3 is TGTGCCAGCAGATCAACATGGGTCACTGAAGCTTTCTTT. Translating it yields CASRSTWVTEAFF.

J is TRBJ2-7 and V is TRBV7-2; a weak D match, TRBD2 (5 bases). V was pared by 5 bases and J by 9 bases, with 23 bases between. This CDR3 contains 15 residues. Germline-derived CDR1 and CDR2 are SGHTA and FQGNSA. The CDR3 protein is CASSPRGLIGSVQYF. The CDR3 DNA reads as TGTGCCAGCAGCCCCCGAGGGTTAATAGGTTCCGTGCAGTACTTC.

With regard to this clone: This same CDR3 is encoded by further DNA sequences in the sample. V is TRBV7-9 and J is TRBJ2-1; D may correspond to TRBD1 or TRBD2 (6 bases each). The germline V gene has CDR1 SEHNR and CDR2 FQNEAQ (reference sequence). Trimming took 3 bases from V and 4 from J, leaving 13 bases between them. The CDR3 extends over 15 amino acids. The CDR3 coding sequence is TGTGCCAGCAGCTTGGCTGGGGGGCGTTACAATGAGCAGTTCTTC. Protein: CASSLAGGRYNEQFF. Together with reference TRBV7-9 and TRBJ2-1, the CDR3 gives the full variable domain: DTGVSQNPRHKITKRGQNVTFRCDPISEHNRLYWYRQTLGQGPEFLTYFQNEAQLEKSRLLSDRFSAERPKGSFSTLEIQRTEQGDSAMYLCASSLAGGRYNEQFFGPGTRLTVL.

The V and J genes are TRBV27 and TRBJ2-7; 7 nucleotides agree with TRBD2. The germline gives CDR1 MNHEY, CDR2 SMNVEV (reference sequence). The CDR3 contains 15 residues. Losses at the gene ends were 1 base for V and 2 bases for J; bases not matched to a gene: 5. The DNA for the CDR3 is TGTGCCAGCAGTTTATTCCCCCGGGGGGCCTACGAGCAGTACTTC. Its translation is CASSLFPRGAYEQYF.

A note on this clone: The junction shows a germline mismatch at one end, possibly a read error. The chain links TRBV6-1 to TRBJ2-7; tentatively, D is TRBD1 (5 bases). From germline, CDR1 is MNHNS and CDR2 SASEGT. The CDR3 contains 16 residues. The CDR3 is CAISGGSTGPSYEQYF. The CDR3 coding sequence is TGTGCCATCAGTGGCGGTAGTACAGGACCGTCCTACGAGCAGTACTTC.

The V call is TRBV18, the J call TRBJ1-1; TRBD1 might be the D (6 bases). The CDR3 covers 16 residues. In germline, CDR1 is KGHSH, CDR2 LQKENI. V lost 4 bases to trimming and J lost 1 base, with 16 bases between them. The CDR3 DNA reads TGTGCCAGCTCACAACTTGCGGGGGGGCAGAACACTGAAGCTTTCTTT. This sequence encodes CASSQLAGGQNTEAFF.

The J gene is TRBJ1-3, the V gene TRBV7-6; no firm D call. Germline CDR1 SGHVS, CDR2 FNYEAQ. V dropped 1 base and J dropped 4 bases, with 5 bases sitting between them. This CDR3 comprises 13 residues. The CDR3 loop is CASSLGAGNTIYF. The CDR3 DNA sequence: TGTGCCAGCAGCTTAGGCGCAGGAAACACCATATATTTT. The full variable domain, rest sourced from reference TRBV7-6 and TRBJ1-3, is GAGVSQSPRYKVTKRGQDVALRCDPISGHVSLYWYRQALGQGPEFLTYFNYEAQQDKSGLPNDRFSAERPEGSISTLTIQRTEQRDSAMYRCASSLGAGNTIYFGEGSWLTVV.

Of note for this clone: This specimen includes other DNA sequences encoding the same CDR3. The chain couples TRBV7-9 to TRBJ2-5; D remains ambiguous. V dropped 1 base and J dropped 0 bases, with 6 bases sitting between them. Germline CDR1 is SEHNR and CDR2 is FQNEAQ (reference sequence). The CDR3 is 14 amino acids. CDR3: CASSLGVNQETQYF. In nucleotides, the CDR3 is TGTGCCAGCAGCTTAGGCGTGAACCAAGAGACCCAGTACTTC.

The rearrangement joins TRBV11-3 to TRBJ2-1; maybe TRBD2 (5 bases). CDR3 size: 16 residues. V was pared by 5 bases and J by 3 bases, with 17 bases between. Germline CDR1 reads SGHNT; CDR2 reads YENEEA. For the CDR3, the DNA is TGTGCCAGCAGCGCACGCCTAGCCTCCCGCTACAATGAGCAGTTCTTC. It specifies CASSARLASRYNEQFF.

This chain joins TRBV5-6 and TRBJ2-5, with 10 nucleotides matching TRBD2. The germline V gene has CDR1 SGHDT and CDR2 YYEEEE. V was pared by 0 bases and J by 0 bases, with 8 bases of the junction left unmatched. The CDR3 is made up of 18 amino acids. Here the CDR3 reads CASSLELAGVPYQETQYF. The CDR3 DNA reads TGTGCCAGCAGCTTGGAGCTAGCGGGGGTGCCGTACCAAGAGACCCAGTACTTC.

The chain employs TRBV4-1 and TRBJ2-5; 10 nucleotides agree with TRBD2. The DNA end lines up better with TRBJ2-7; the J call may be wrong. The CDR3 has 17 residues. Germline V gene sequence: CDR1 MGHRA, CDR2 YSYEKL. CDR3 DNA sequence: TGCGCCAGCAGCCACCAGGCAGGAGCTAGCGGGAGCTACGAGCAGTACTTC. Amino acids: CASSHQAGASGSYEQYF.